Each of the 26 T cell receptor beta chains below was sequenced from the same sample in a study of sequential checkpoint blockade in melanoma. Assay: immunoSEQ multiplex PCR; the TCRdb copy retains only in-frame clones and omits some. The sample lists about a thousand clones, around 25% occurring once. Noted treatment: randomized to nivolumab then ipilimumab (arm A) or the reverse (arm B). Sequencing used tumor tissue (inferred from file names), obtained from a patient given nivolumab and ipilimumab in sequence. Receptors were obtained from a human donor with melanoma.

V usage is TRBV30 and J usage is TRBJ1-1, with D unclear. This CDR3 comprises 11 residues. Germline lookup yields CDR1 GTSNPN and CDR2 SVGIG (reference sequence). Trimming left V 5 bases short and J 3 bases short, with 7 bases between. CDR3 in amino acids: CAWVSYTEAFF. DNA of the CDR3: TGTGCCTGGGTCAGTTACACTGAAGCTTTCTTT. Full variable domain (outside the CDR3, taken from reference TRBV30 and TRBJ1-1): SQTIHQWPATLVQPVGSPLSLECTVEGTSNPNLYWYRQAAGRGLQLLFYSVGIGQISSEVPQNLSASRPQDRQFILSSKKLLLSDSGFYLCAWVSYTEAFFGQGTRLTVV.

A few counts support this clone. This rearrangement joins TRBV29-1 to TRBJ1-6; D uncertain. CDR1 SQVTM and CDR2 ANQGSEA come from the germline V gene. V was shortened by 4 bases and J by 7 bases, with 8 bases between the two germline ends. CDR3 length: 12 amino acids. The CDR3 is CSVGLPNSPLHF. CDR3 coding DNA: TGCAGCGTTGGTTTGCCGAATTCACCCCTCCACTTT.

The chain links TRBV9 to TRBJ2-5; 12 bases are a match to TRBD2. V dropped 3 bases and J dropped 2; count of bases not matched to a gene: 8. The germline V gene has CDR1 SGDLS and CDR2 YYNGEE. The length of the CDR3 is 17 residues. The chain's CDR3 is CASSATSGGPFQETQYF. The CDR3 DNA sequence: TGTGCCAGCAGCGCCACTAGCGGGGGGCCTTTTCAAGAGACCCAGTACTTC. Looking up the rest from reference TRBV9 and TRBJ2-5 gives the full variable domain: DSGVTQTPKHLITATGQRVTLRCSPRSGDLSVYWYQQSLDQGLQFLIQYYNGEERAKGNILERFSAQQFPDLHSELNLSSLELGDSALYFCASSATSGGPFQETQYFGPGTRLLVL.

This chain uses TRBV9 with TRBJ2-2; D gene ambiguous. Germline lookup yields CDR1 SGDLS and CDR2 YYNGEE. This CDR3 is built from 15 residues. V was pared by 0 bases and J by 3 bases, with 9 bases between. CDR3 coding DNA: TGTGCCAGCAGCGTAGAAGGCAGCTACACCGGGGAGCTGTTTTTT. This encodes CASSVEGSYTGELFF.

Within the sample, this clone is medium-sized. The V and J genes are TRBV6-8 and TRBJ1-1, with 7 bases lining up with TRBD1. The germline V gene has CDR1 MNHGY and CDR2 SAAAGT. The CDR3 is made up of 17 amino acids. The trim removed 0 bases at V and 6 bases at J, leaving 13 bases unmatched. The CDR3 DNA reads TGTGCCAGCAGTTACTCAAGTGTTACAGGGGCGAGGGCTGAAGCTTTCTTT. Residues: CASSYSSVTGARAEAFF.

A note on this clone: One end of the junction is discordant with germline, which a read error may explain. The chain has TRBV10-3 and TRBJ1-5; D remains ambiguous. The germline V gene encodes CDR1 ENHRY and CDR2 SYGVKD. The CDR3 extends over 14 amino acids. This CDR3 is CASSERGFNQPQHF. CDR3 nucleotide sequence: TGTGCCAGCAGTGAGAGAGGCTTCAATCAGCCCCAGCATTTT.

This clone was seen only a few times. The V call is TRBV6-8, the J call TRBJ2-2; possibly TRBD1 for D (5 bases). The CDR3 extends over 12 amino acids. The V gene lost 8 bases and the J gene lost 4 bases, with 8 bases spanning the gap. Germline CDR1 and CDR2: MNHGY and SAAAGT. Here the CDR3 reads CASRQTTGELFF. In DNA form, the CDR3 reads TGTGCCAGCCGACAGACCACCGGGGAGCTGTTTTTT.

The chain uses TRBV12-2 and TRBJ2-6; the table's D gene call, TRBD1, was not cross checked with the DNA. TRBV12-2 corresponds to a pseudogene. The length of the CDR3 is 14 residues. The CDR3 here is CAGTGPSGANVLTF. The CDR3 region has the DNA TGTGCCGGAACAGGTCCCTCTGGGGCCAACGTCCTGACTTTC.

This clone was counted a few times. The V gene is TRBV15, the J gene TRBJ2-7; maybe TRBD2 (6 bases). Trimming took 0 bases from V and 0 from J, leaving 15 bases between them. Germline V lookup: CDR1 LNHNV, CDR2 YYDKDF (reference sequence). CDR3 length equals 17 residues. CDR3 residues: CATSRDLGGSSSYEQYF. CDR3 nucleotides: TGTGCCACCAGCAGAGATTTGGGAGGCTCTAGCTCCTACGAGCAGTACTTC.

The rearrangement uses TRBV28 and TRBJ2-7, with 11 nucleotides matching TRBD1. Germline V CDR1 and CDR2: MDHEN, SYDVKM. The CDR3 length is 14 residues. J was trimmed by 2 bases and V by 10 bases; bases with no gene match: 7. The CDR3 sequence: CAILSGQGAYEQYF. The CDR3 nucleotides are TGTGCCATCCTATCGGGACAGGGGGCCTACGAGCAGTACTTC.

This clone was seen only a few times. The chain carries TRBV11-3 and TRBJ2-2; 12 nucleotides line up with TRBD2. The germline V gene has CDR1 SGHNT and CDR2 YENEEA. Unmatched junction bases numbered 3, after V lost 2 bases and J lost 5 bases. This CDR3 comprises 16 residues. The CDR3 spells CASSLLGLAGTGELFF. The CDR3 region has the DNA TGTGCCAGCAGCTTATTGGGACTAGCGGGTACCGGGGAGCTGTTTTTT.

This clone was seen more than once but under ten times. V gene TRBV11-3 combines with J gene TRBJ1-2; unclear D gene. Germline-derived CDR1 and CDR2 are SGHNT and YENEEA. This CDR3 is 14 amino acids long. The V and J ends lost 6 bases and 3 bases respectively, with 14 bases between them. CDR3 region: CASSLQPSDYGYTF. In DNA, the CDR3 is TGTGCCAGCAGTCTCCAACCGAGCGACTATGGCTACACCTTC. The full variable domain, in which reference TRBV11-3 and TRBJ1-2 provide the parts outside the CDR3, is EAGVVQSPRYKIIEKKQPVAFWCNPISGHNTLYWYLQNLGQGPELLIRYENEEAVDDSQLPKDRFSAERLKGVDSTLKIQPAELGDSAVYLCASSLQPSDYGYTFGSGTRLTVV.

This clone was observed a handful of times. V and J are TRBV18 and TRBJ2-3; the D gene could be TRBD1 or TRBD2 (5 bases each). There are 15 residues in the CDR3. Trimming cost V 8 bases and J 4 bases, with 19 bases left between them. CDR1 is KGHSH and CDR2 is LQKENI in the germline V gene. CDR3 DNA: TGTGCCAGCCAAGGAACCGGTGGGGGACCAGATACGCAGTATTTT. It translates to CASQGTGGGPDTQYF.

The chain joins TRBV29-1 to TRBJ1-2; 9 bases map to TRBD1. V gave up 6 bases and J gave up 5 bases; unmatched junction bases: 4. The CDR3 runs 12 residues. Germline V lookup: CDR1 SQVTM, CDR2 ANQGSEA. The CDR3 loop is CSVGTGPYGYTF. DNA for the CDR3: TGCAGCGTGGGGACAGGGCCGTATGGCTACACCTTC.

The genes are TRBV30 and TRBJ2-1; either TRBD1 or TRBD2 may supply D (5 bases each). The CDR3 extends over 13 amino acids. In germline, CDR1 is GTSNPN, CDR2 SVGIG (reference sequence). V was cut by 0 bases and J by 6 bases, with 9 bases left in between. As DNA, the CDR3 is TGTGCCTGGAGTGTACTGAGGGGCAATGAGCAGTTCTTC. This encodes CAWSVLRGNEQFF.

This clone was observed a handful of times. The CDR3 DNA sequence: TGTGCCAGCAGTTCCGCTGACAGGGTGAACACTGAAGCTTTCTTT. Translated: CASSSADRVNTEAFF. The rearrangement links TRBV6-8 to TRBJ1-1; 7 bases are shared with TRBD1. This CDR3 contains 15 residues. The germline V gene encodes CDR1 MNHGY and CDR2 SAAAGT. The V segment lost 4 bases and the J segment 0 bases; nucleotides outside the gene matches: 5.

The chain employs TRBV18 and TRBJ2-3; TRBD2 agrees at 11 bases. The J segment lost 2 bases and the V segment lost 5 bases, leaving 3 bases of the junction unmatched. This CDR3 has 15 amino acids. Germline V gene sequence: CDR1 KGHSH, CDR2 LQKENI. The CDR3 nucleotides are TGTGCCAGCTCATCACTAGCGGGAGACACAGATACGCAGTATTTT. Protein product: CASSSLAGDTDTQYF.

This clone was counted only a few times. This chain joins TRBV28 and TRBJ2-7; 12 positions match TRBD2. Germline CDR1 MDHEN, CDR2 SYDVKM. Trimming took 2 bases from V and 4 from J; bases not matched to a gene: 9. The CDR3 consists of 17 residues. DNA of the CDR3: TGTGCCAGCAGTTTACGTCGGCCGGGACTAGCGGGTTACGAGCAGTACTTC. This gives the protein CASSLRRPGLAGYEQYF.

The chain joins TRBV19 to TRBJ2-3; 8 bases are shared with TRBD1. In germline, CDR1 is LNHDA, CDR2 SQIVND (reference sequence). Losses at the gene ends were 7 bases for V and 1 base for J; bases not matched to a gene: 4. The length of the CDR3 is 14 residues. The CDR3 loop is CASTTTGGTDTQYF. CDR3 in DNA: TGTGCCAGTACTACGACAGGGGGCACAGATACGCAGTATTTT.

The genes are TRBV6-8 and TRBJ1-2, with TRBD1 identical over 10 bases. V lost 5 bases, J lost 8 bases, and 11 bases stayed unmatched. Germline CDR1 reads MNHGY; CDR2 reads SAAAGT. The CDR3 length is 15 residues. The CDR3 is CASSRTTGGREGYTF. The CDR3 DNA is TGTGCCAGCAGTCGAACGACAGGGGGCAGAGAGGGCTACACCTTC.

This clone has more than one count but fewer than ten. The chain links TRBV5-8 to TRBJ1-1; D not certain. The CDR3 is 13 amino acids. The germline V and J ends were trimmed by 4 bases and 2 bases, with 9 bases remaining between them. The germline CDR1 and CDR2 sequences are SGHTS and YDEGEE. The CDR3 DNA is TGTGCCAGCAGCCGTCACCTCAACACTGAAGCTTTCTTT. Amino acids: CASSRHLNTEAFF.

The chain carries TRBV7-7 and TRBJ1-1; the match to TRBD1 covers 7 bases. Per germline, CDR1 SSHAT and CDR2 FNYEAQ (reference sequence). This CDR3 contains 14 residues. V shed 5 bases and J 7 bases; nucleotides not matched to a gene: 10. CDR3 sequence reads: CASSPGQAYGEAFF. The CDR3 DNA reads as TGTGCCAGCAGCCCAGGACAGGCCTACGGTGAAGCTTTCTTT.

Turning to this clone: The junction departs from the called germline gene at one end, perhaps through a read error. The chain carries TRBV15 and TRBJ2-3, with 10 bases aligning to TRBD1. There are 16 residues in the CDR3. CDR1 is LNHNV, CDR2 YYDKDF, per germline (reference sequence). The CDR3 bases are TGTGCCAGCAGCTTACAAATTGGGACAGGGGCCGATACGCAGTATTTT. This translates into CASSLQIGTGADTQYF.

CDR3 nucleotide sequence: TGTGCCAGCAGCTTAGAGGCGGGGACTAGCGGATGGGGCTCCTACGAGCAGTACTTC. Translating gives CASSLEAGTSGWGSYEQYF. V is TRBV11-3 and J is TRBJ2-7; 11 nucleotides match TRBD2. CDR3 length: 19 amino acids. Germline CDR1 and CDR2: SGHNT and YENEEA. With 0 bases clipped from V and 0 bases from J, the junction kept 10 bases outside the gene matches.

The chain is built from TRBV5-1 and TRBJ1-1, with D unresolved. CDR1 SGHRS and CDR2 YFSETQ come from the germline V gene. The CDR3 is 15 residues long. The V end was cut by 0 bases, the J end by 6 bases, with 15 bases between. CDR3 residues: CASSLADPTGPEAFF. CDR3 DNA: TGCGCCAGCAGCTTGGCGGACCCCACCGGTCCTGAAGCTTTCTTT. Supplemented by reference TRBV5-1 and TRBJ1-1, the full variable domain reads KAGVTQTPRYLIKTRGQQVTLSCSPISGHRSVSWYQQTPGQGLQFLFEYFSETQRNKGNFPGRFSGRQFSNSRSEMNVSTLELGDSALYLCASSLADPTGPEAFFGQGTRLTVV.

In its sample, this clone was seen a few times. The chain carries TRBV1 and TRBJ2-5. TRBV1 is noted as a pseudogene. The CDR3 is 16 residues long. The CDR3 spells CASSQPKEGPPETQYF. Written as DNA, the CDR3 is TGCGCCAGCAGCCAACCCAAAGAGGGGCCCCCAGAGACCCAGTACTTC.